This paragraph reports one TCR beta chain. This specimen belongs to a study of brain T cells in children with intractable seizures. This CDR3 has 12 amino acids. V was trimmed by 2 bases and J by 3 bases, leaving 6 bases between them. Germline CDR1 reads SGHTS; CDR2 reads YDEGEE. TCRdb's table, derived via immunoSEQ multiplex PCR, lists solely in-frame clones and lacks some. The sample includes tens of thousands of clones, 93% of them seen just once. This chain uses TRBV5-8 with TRBJ2-7; no clear D gene. This specimen was peripheral blood, taken at surgery. This TCR was recovered from a boy under two years old with tuberous sclerosis and intractable seizures. The CDR3, as DNA: TGTGCCAGCAGCTTCGGCGTCTACGAGCAGTACTTC. It yields the protein CASSFGVYEQYF.